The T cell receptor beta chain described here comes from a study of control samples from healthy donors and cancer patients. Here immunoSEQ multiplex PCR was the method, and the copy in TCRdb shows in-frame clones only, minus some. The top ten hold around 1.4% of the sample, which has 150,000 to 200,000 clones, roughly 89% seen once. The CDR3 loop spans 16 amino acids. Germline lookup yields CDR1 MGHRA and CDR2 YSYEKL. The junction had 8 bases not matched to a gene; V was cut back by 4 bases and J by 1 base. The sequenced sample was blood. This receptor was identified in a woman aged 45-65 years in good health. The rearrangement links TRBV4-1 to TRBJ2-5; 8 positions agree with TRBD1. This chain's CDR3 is CASSPAGQASQETQYF. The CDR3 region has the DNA TGCGCCAGCAGCCCCGCGGGACAGGCTTCCCAAGAGACCCAGTACTTC.